The 25 T cell receptor beta chains given below trace back to one sample, sequenced in a study of CD8 T cells in ankylosing spondylitis. TCRdb re-derived calls from the 5' RACE reads in MiXCR, one entry per CDR3 protein. The repertoire includes approximately 110,000 distinct CDR3 sequences, less than 25% of them detected once, and around an eighth sits in the top ten. Sequencing was done on a sample of synovial fluid, either unsorted or a sorted T cell fraction (not recorded which). Receptors were obtained from a male donor with ankylosing spondylitis.

This clonotype was seen a few times. V usage is TRBV12-3 or TRBV12-4 and J usage is TRBJ2-1; 11 nucleotides align to TRBD2. The CDR3 has 15 amino acids. The V segment lost 7 bases and the J segment 5 bases; nucleotides outside the gene matches: 7. The CDR3 DNA reads TGTGCCAGCACAGAGAGACTAGCGGGACACAATGAGCAGTTCTTC. Amino acid sequence: CASTERLAGHNEQFF.

Concerning this clonotype: At one boundary the junction diverges from the germline segment, which might be a read error. This chain uses TRBV14 with TRBJ2-1, with a tentative D call TRBD2 (6 bases). The CDR3 totals 14 residues. Germline loops: CDR1 SGHDN, CDR2 FVKESK. The CDR3 nucleotides are TGTGCCAGCAGCCAAGAGTTCGGGGGTTTCCCCCCCGTCTTC. Encoded protein: CASSQEFGGFPPVF.

This clonotype was counted between two and nine times. CDR3 DNA sequence: TGTGCCAGCAGCTTGGGCGGACAGCTGTCCTACGAGCAGTACTTC. Residues: CASSLGGQLSYEQYF. This sequence joins TRBV7-2 and TRBJ2-7, with a possible D match to TRBD1 (6 bases). This CDR3 comprises 15 residues. Germline values: CDR1 SGHTA, CDR2 FQGNSA. Trimming pared 3 bases from V and 1 base from J, leaving 13 bases between.

This chain joins TRBV6-2 or TRBV6-3 and TRBJ2-5; 10 nucleotides align to TRBD2. Per the germline V gene, CDR1 is MNHEY and CDR2 is SVGEGT. CDR3 size: 12 residues. Trimming removed 7 bases from V and 5 bases from J; junction bases left unmatched: 1. The CDR3 here is CASTTSGETQYF. The CDR3 DNA sequence: TGTGCCAGCACGACTAGCGGGGAGACCCAGTACTTC.

CDR3 bases: TGCAGTGCCCTTGGTGTGCTAGCGCGAGACAATGAGCAGTTCTTC. This translates into CSALGVLARDNEQFF. The V gene is TRBV20-1, the J gene TRBJ2-1, with D perhaps matching TRBD2 (6 bases). V dropped 6 bases and J dropped 5 bases, with 20 bases sitting between them. This CDR3 comprises 15 residues. The V gene's germline CDR1 is DFQATT and CDR2 SNEGSKA (reference sequence).

The sample holds many counts of this clonotype. The chain is built from TRBV28 and TRBJ2-6, with D perhaps TRBD1 (6 bases). V shed 5 bases and J shed 7 bases, with 15 bases lying between them. The CDR3 runs to 15 residues. Germline assignment: CDR1 MDHEN and CDR2 SYDVKM. CDR3 sequence: CASSLQGPSANVLTF. The CDR3 nucleotides are TGTGCCAGCAGTCTGCAGGGGCCAAGTGCCAACGTCCTGACTTTC.

The chain links TRBV12-3 or TRBV12-4 to TRBJ1-1; TRBD1 is a possible D gene (5 bases). V lost 5 bases and J lost 4, with 14 bases in between. This CDR3 comprises 14 residues. The CDR3 sequence: CASSPMRGTTEAFF. The CDR3 DNA is TGTGCCAGCAGTCCCATGAGGGGTACCACTGAAGCTTTCTTT.

The chain carries TRBV5-6 and TRBJ2-1; perhaps TRBD2 as D (5 bases). CDR1 SGHDT and CDR2 YYEEEE come from the germline V gene. The CDR3 spans 16 residues. Trimming took off 0 bases at V and 2 bases at J, with 12 bases between the two ends. This chain's CDR3 is CASSLGGSAAYNEQFF. The CDR3, as DNA: TGTGCCAGCAGCTTGGGAGGGTCAGCGGCCTACAATGAGCAGTTCTTC.

This clonotype has at least ten counts. The rearrangement links TRBV4-2 to TRBJ1-4; TRBD1 matches 9 bases. Trimming removed 3 bases from V and 6 bases from J; junction bases left unmatched: 5. In germline, CDR1 is LGHNA, CDR2 YNFKEQ. This CDR3 comprises 15 residues. The CDR3 DNA is TGTGCCAGCAGCCATAATACAGGGGGCGATGAAAAACTGTTTTTT. It specifies CASSHNTGGDEKLFF.

This rearrangement joins TRBV6-2 or TRBV6-3 to TRBJ2-2, with TRBD2 matching over 13 bases. Germline trimming cut 8 bases from V and 0 bases from J; bases unmatched to any gene: 6. This CDR3 spans 17 amino acids. Germline V gene data show CDR1 as MNHEY and CDR2 as SVGEGT. CDR3 nucleotide sequence: TGTGCCAGCCGTGGGACTAGCGGGAACGCGAACACCGGGGAGCTGTTTTTT. Its translation: CASRGTSGNANTGELFF.

This clonotype was observed a few times. The chain employs TRBV29-1 and TRBJ2-1; TRBD2 matches 8 bases. The CDR3 sequence is 13 residues long. The germline gives CDR1 SQVTM, CDR2 ANQGSEA. The trim removed 4 bases at V and 8 bases at J, leaving 7 bases unmatched. The CDR3 loop reads CSVAFGLAYEQFF. The CDR3 bases are TGCAGCGTTGCCTTTGGACTAGCTTATGAGCAGTTCTTC.

The DNA of the CDR3 is TGTGCCAGCAGTTACGGGTCCTCGAATTCACCCCTCCACTTT. Its translation: CASSYGSSNSPLHF. The V and J genes are TRBV6-2 or TRBV6-3 and TRBJ1-6; D uncertain. The V end was cut by 2 bases, the J end by 7 bases, with 9 bases between. The germline V gene has CDR1 MNHEY and CDR2 SVGEGT. CDR3 length: 14 residues.

Only a few counts were recorded for this clonotype. The J gene is TRBJ2-1, the V gene TRBV5-1; weak D call: TRBD2 (6 bases). The V and J ends lost 0 bases and 7 bases respectively, with 14 bases between them. This CDR3 region has 15 residues. Germline values: CDR1 SGHRS, CDR2 YFSETQ. CDR3 region: CASSLVAGPTNEQFF. CDR3 coding DNA: TGCGCCAGCAGCTTGGTGGCGGGACCTACAAATGAGCAGTTCTTC.

V is TRBV5-6 and J is TRBJ1-1, with TRBD1 identical over 7 bases. Germline lookup yields CDR1 SGHDT and CDR2 YYEEEE. V lost 4 bases to trimming and J lost 4 bases; unmatched junction nucleotides: 7. The length of the CDR3 is 14 residues. The CDR3 nucleotides read TGTGCCAGCAGCCTGCCGACAGGGAGCACTGAAGCTTTCTTT. The encoded protein is CASSLPTGSTEAFF.

At least ten counts were recorded for this clonotype. The chain carries TRBV14 and TRBJ2-1; 11 bases map to TRBD2. CDR1 and CDR2 (germline): SGHDN, FVKESK. J lost 9 bases, V lost 4 bases, and 8 bases had no gene match. The CDR3 length is 15 residues. In DNA, the CDR3 is TGTGCCAGCAGCCGCCCGGGACTAGCGGTACGTGAGCAGTTCTTC. Protein sequence: CASSRPGLAVREQFF.

The CDR3 protein is CASSQGTRKETQYF. The CDR3 region has the DNA TGTGCCAGCAGCCAGGGGACTAGGAAAGAGACCCAGTACTTC. This sequence joins TRBV4-2 and TRBJ2-5, with TRBD2 matching 8 bases. Per germline, CDR1 LGHNA and CDR2 YNFKEQ. The CDR3 totals 14 residues. V trimming: 3 bases; J trimming: 3 bases; junction bases outside the gene matches: 3.

This clonotype has more than one count but fewer than ten. The V gene is TRBV10-2, the J gene TRBJ1-3; D gene unclear. The V end was cut by 2 bases, the J end by 4 bases, with 9 bases between. CDR1 is WSHSY, CDR2 SAAADI, per germline. The CDR3 sequence is 14 residues long. The CDR3, as DNA: TGCGCCAGCAGTGAGAGGTATTCCGGAAACACCATATATTTT. Protein product: CASSERYSGNTIYF.

This chain joins TRBV7-2 and TRBJ2-7, with 8 bases fitting TRBD1. CDR1 is SGHTA and CDR2 is FQGNSA in the germline V gene. This CDR3 has 14 residues. Trimming took 3 bases from V and 5 from J; bases not matched to a gene: 6. The CDR3 region is CASSFGQGVHEQYF. The CDR3 coding sequence is TGTGCCAGCAGCTTCGGACAGGGCGTGCACGAGCAGTACTTC.

The chain links TRBV20-1 to TRBJ2-5, with D perhaps TRBD1 or TRBD2 (5 bases each). Between the trimmed V and J ends, which lost 0 bases and 9 bases, there was a span of 17 bases. The CDR3 runs to 14 residues. The germline V gene encodes CDR1 DFQATT and CDR2 SNEGSKA (reference sequence). The CDR3 loop reads CSAREGTRVGAQYF. In DNA, the CDR3 is TGCAGTGCTAGAGAGGGGACCCGCGTTGGGGCCCAGTACTTC.

This clonotype occurred many times. The chain has TRBV12-3 or TRBV12-4 and TRBJ1-2; D is possibly TRBD1 (5 bases). Trimming shortened V by 6 bases and J by 4 bases, and 12 bases separated the two germline ends. The CDR3 has 13 residues. The CDR3 spells CASSSDSFYGYTF. The CDR3 region has the DNA TGTGCCAGCAGCTCAGACAGCTTCTATGGCTACACCTTC.

This clonotype was counted at least ten times. The gene calls are TRBV7-2 and TRBJ2-3, with 8 bases that match TRBD1. This CDR3 is built from 14 residues. The V and J ends lost 5 bases and 6 bases, in that order; junction bases with no gene match: 7. Germline CDR1 reads SGHTA; CDR2 reads FQGNSA. The CDR3 nucleotides read TGTGCCAGCAGCCCCGGACAGGGACCCGATACGCAGTATTTT. Its translation: CASSPGQGPDTQYF.

This clonotype has only one observation. The chain has TRBV12-5 and TRBJ2-3; D not resolved. Germline V gives CDR1 LGHNT, CDR2 FRNRAP. The CDR3 extends over 13 amino acids. Trimming took 0 bases from V and 1 from J, leaving 2 bases between them. CDR3 nucleotides: TGTGCTAGTGGTTTGGTGGGCACAGATACGCAGTATTTT. It is translated as CASGLVGTDTQYF.

This chain connects TRBV28 to TRBJ1-5; D gene uncertain. Germline CDR1 and CDR2: MDHEN and SYDVKM. The CDR3 totals 15 residues. V shed 5 bases and J shed 2 bases, with 13 bases lying between them. CDR3 DNA sequence: TGTGCCAGCAGTCTAACGTTCGGGGGCAATCAGCCCCAGCATTTT. Translating gives CASSLTFGGNQPQHF.

The chain employs TRBV30 and TRBJ2-3, with 8 bases fitting TRBD2. The CDR3 has 14 amino acids. The V and J ends lost 2 bases and 5 bases, in that order; junction bases with no gene match: 6. Per the germline V gene, CDR1 is GTSNPN and CDR2 is SVGIG (reference sequence). CDR3 nucleotides: TGTGCCTGGAGTAAGACTAGCGTCAAAGATACGCAGTATTTT. This sequence encodes CAWSKTSVKDTQYF.

This clonotype was picked up a small number of times. The chain's CDR3 is CATSETSGRGNEQFF. The CDR3 region has the DNA TGTGCCACCAGTGAAACTAGCGGGAGAGGTAATGAGCAGTTCTTC. The V and J genes are TRBV24-1 and TRBJ2-1; 11 bases are shared with TRBD2. The CDR3 runs to 15 residues. CDR1 is KGHDR and CDR2 is SFDVKD in the germline V gene. The J segment lost 7 bases and the V segment lost 4 bases, leaving 5 bases of the junction unmatched.